A selection of T cell receptor beta chains follows, all from one sample in a study of T cells in tumors after PD-1 blockade. Here immunoSEQ multiplex PCR was the method, and the copy in TCRdb shows in-frame clones only, minus some. The repertoire holds 1,700 or so clones, with roughly 75% as singletons. Sequenced here: tumor tissue, sampled after anti-PD-1 treatment. These receptors were obtained from a human donor with basal cell carcinoma. Each CDR3 is given with its conserved first and last residue. D genes are given only for firm matches. Clone sizes are given selectively: once, few, many, or a class where the clone is expanded.

.	12	TRBJ1-1	.	TRBV7-6	CASSLEGSEAFF	TGTGCCAGCAGCTTAGAAGGGAGTGAAGCTTTCTTT
once	13	TRBJ2-5	.	TRBV29-1	CSVFLGAGETQYF	TGCAGCGTTTTCCTTGGGGCAGGAGAGACCCAGTACTTC
.	15	TRBJ2-1	TRBD2	TRBV15	CATSRGLADGEKQFF	TGTGCCACCAGCAGGGGACTAGCGGACGGGGAGAAGCAGTTCTTC
once	15	TRBJ2-3	TRBD2	TRBV11-3	CASSLSGRGADTQYF	TGTGCCAGCAGCCTAAGCGGGAGGGGGGCAGATACGCAGTATTTT
once	13	TRBJ1-6	.	TRBV12-3/TRBV12-4	CASSLQRNSPLHF	TGTGCCAGCAGTTTACAGAGGAATTCACCCCTCCACTTT
.	14	TRBJ2-2	TRBD1	TRBV19	CASRGTGIAGELFF	TGTGCCAGTAGGGGGACAGGGATCGCCGGGGAGCTGTTTTTT
.	16	TRBJ1-5	TRBD1	TRBV6-6	CASSWTGQVPSQPQHF	TGTGCCAGCAGTTGGACGGGACAGGTACCCAGTCAGCCCCAGCATTTT
.	15	TRBJ2-5	.	TRBV7-2	CASSLVVWEQETQYF	TGTGCCAGCAGCTTAGTTGTCTGGGAACAAGAGACCCAGTACTTC
.	15	TRBJ1-2	.	TRBV30	CAWNVLRGADYGYTF	TGTGCCTGGAATGTGCTCCGGGGGGCGGACTATGGCTACACCTTC
few	13	TRBJ1-2	TRBD1	TRBV14	CASSQNRGIGYTF	TGTGCCAGCAGCCAGAACAGGGGTATAGGCTACACCTTC
.	15	TRBJ2-1	.	TRBV18	CASSRLPRGRGEQFF	TGTGCCAGCTCACGCCTCCCCCGGGGACGGGGTGAGCAGTTCTTC
once	15	TRBJ1-1	.	TRBV7-3	CASSLKGGRSTEAFF	TGTGCCAGCAGCTTAAAAGGGGGGCGCAGCACTGAAGCTTTCTTT
few	15	TRBJ2-2	TRBD1	TRBV27	CASRGDRDSTGELFF	TGTGCCAGCAGAGGAGACAGGGATTCCACCGGGGAGCTGTTTTTT
.	14	TRBJ2-1	.	TRBV5-1	CASWRTDSYNEQFF	TGCGCCAGCTGGAGGACGGACTCCTACAATGAGCAGTTCTTC
.	16	TRBJ2-1	.	TRBV29-1	CSVEQPSGLRANEQFF	TGCAGCGTTGAACAACCTTCAGGACTAAGAGCCAATGAGCAGTTCTTC
.	18	TRBJ2-7	TRBD1	TRBV5-1	CASSLGTGGPTFSYEQYF	TGCGCCAGCAGCTTGGGGACAGGGGGCCCTACTTTTTCCTACGAGCAGTACTTC
.	14	TRBJ1-2	.	TRBV19	CASTIYWGSGGYTF	TGTGCCAGTACTATATACTGGGGCTCCGGTGGCTACACCTTC
.	16	TRBJ2-3	.	TRBV6-2/TRBV6-3	CASSYPRRSYTDTQYF	TGTGCCAGCAGTTACCCCCGGCGGAGCTACACAGATACGCAGTATTTT
few	16	TRBJ2-1	.	TRBV24-1	CATSDSLYATSYEQFF	TGTGCCACCAGTGATTCATTGTACGCTACTAGCTATGAGCAGTTCTTC
.	18	TRBJ2-2	.	TRBV3-1/TRBV3-2	CASSPDKWTPRGTGELFF	TGTGCCAGCAGCCCGGACAAATGGACTCCTCGAGGCACCGGGGAGCTGTTTTTT
.	16	TRBJ2-1	TRBD1	TRBV5-1	CASSSGTGGSYNEQFF	TGCGCCAGCAGCTCTGGGACAGGGGGTTCCTACAATGAGCAGTTCTTC
.	16	TRBJ1-1	.	TRBV19	CASSIRRVGIGTEAFF	TGTGCCAGTAGTATTAGGCGAGTGGGTATAGGGACTGAAGCTTTCTTT
.	16	TRBJ1-3	.	TRBV7-6	CASSLAFASSGNTIYF	TGTGCCAGCAGCTTAGCGTTCGCATCCTCTGGAAACACCATATATTTT
few	13	TRBJ1-2	.	TRBV28	CASIRRAAYGYTF	TGTGCCAGTATACGTAGGGCAGCCTATGGCTACACCTTC
.	14	TRBJ2-5	TRBD2	TRBV2	CASSGSGRLETQYF	TGTGCCAGCAGTGGTAGCGGGAGGCTGGAGACCCAGTACTTC
.	13	TRBJ1-1	.	TRBV2	CAGQEGSNTEAFF	TGTGCCGGCCAAGAGGGATCGAACACTGAAGCTTTCTTT
.	12	TRBJ1-2	.	TRBV28	CASSLIGDGYTF	TGTGCCAGCAGTTTAATAGGGGATGGCTACACCTTC
.	14	TRBJ1-2	.	TRBV14	CASSPWDANYGYTF	TGTGCCAGCAGCCCGTGGGATGCTAACTATGGCTACACCTTC
once	16	TRBJ2-2	.	TRBV11-3	CASSASGFGNTGELFF	TGTGCCAGCAGCGCGAGCGGATTCGGGAACACCGGGGAGCTGTTTTTT
once	12	TRBJ1-1	TRBD1	TRBV28	CASRRDRAEAFF	TGTGCCAGCAGACGGGACAGGGCGGAAGCTTTCTTT
.	15	TRBJ1-3	.	TRBV5-1	CASSRGQPSGNTIYF	TGCGCCAGCAGCCGTGGACAACCCTCTGGAAACACCATATATTTT
.	18	TRBJ1-6	TRBD1	TRBV7-9	CASSSPRQGSSYNSPLHF	TGTGCCAGCAGCTCCCCGCGACAGGGCAGCTCCTATAATTCACCCCTCCACTTT
.	15	TRBJ2-3	.	TRBV5-4	CASLRAGGDTDTQYF	TGTGCCAGCCTTAGAGCCGGGGGTGATACAGATACGCAGTATTTT
few	15	TRBJ1-1	TRBD1	TRBV18	CASSPLGTANTEAFF	TGTGCCAGCTCACCACTAGGGACAGCGAACACTGAAGCTTTCTTT
.	13	TRBJ1-2	TRBD1	TRBV4-2	CASSPQGAEGYTF	TGTGCCAGCAGCCCACAGGGGGCCGAAGGCTACACCTTC
.	14	TRBJ1-3	.	TRBV2	CASTQDGSGNTIYF	TGTGCCAGCACCCAGGACGGAAGCGGAAACACCATATATTTT
.	11	TRBJ2-1	.	TRBV19	CASSNGNEQFF	TGTGCCAGTAGTAACGGGAATGAGCAGTTCTTC
few	14	TRBJ1-2	.	TRBV9	CASSALLDSYGYTF	TGTGCCAGCAGCGCCTTGCTGGACAGCTATGGCTACACCTTC
.	13	TRBJ1-5	.	TRBV7-3	CASSWGPNQPQHF	TGTGCCAGCAGCTGGGGGCCGAATCAGCCCCAGCATTTT
.	14	TRBJ1-2	.	TRBV29-1	CSVDSARHNYGYTF	TGCAGCGTTGATTCGGCCCGGCACAACTATGGCTACACCTTC
once	13	TRBJ2-1	.	TRBV7-9	CAGKRTVGDEQFF	TGTGCCGGTAAAAGGACGGTTGGGGATGAGCAGTTCTTC
.	19	TRBJ2-1	TRBD2	TRBV3-1/TRBV3-2	CASSAEVAGGPFSYNEQFF	TGTGCCAGCAGCGCAGAGGTAGCGGGGGGGCCTTTCTCCTACAATGAGCAGTTCTTC
.	14	TRBJ1-4	.	TRBV28	CASSSVGFNEKLFF	TGTGCCAGCAGTTCGGTCGGATTTAATGAAAAACTGTTTTTT
.	15	TRBJ2-7	.	TRBV27	CASSLGAGLTYEQYF	TGTGCCAGCAGTTTAGGGGCAGGCCTTACCTACGAGCAGTACTTC
.	13	TRBJ1-6	.	TRBV19	CASTDRFNSPLHF	TGTGCCAGTACCGACCGGTTTAATTCACCCCTCCACTTT
.	15	TRBJ2-5	TRBD2	TRBV28	CASSGGSTRFETQYF	TGTGCCAGCAGCGGGGGGTCTACTAGGTTCGAGACCCAGTACTTC
.	15	TRBJ1-6	.	TRBV6-2/TRBV6-3	CASSFSPGTNSPLHF	TGTGCCAGCAGTTTCTCACCAGGGACTAATTCACCCCTCCACTTT
.	16	TRBJ2-1	TRBD2	TRBV5-1	CASISNPGTSGTEQFF	TGCGCCAGCATTTCTAACCCCGGGACTAGCGGGACTGAGCAGTTCTTC
few	15	TRBJ1-5	.	TRBV28	CASSLGYALNQPQHF	TGTGCCAGCAGTTTAGGATACGCGCTTAATCAGCCCCAGCATTTT
once	12	TRBJ2-7	.	TRBV12-3/TRBV12-4	CASSKGTYEQYF	TGTGCCAGCAGCAAGGGGACCTACGAGCAGTACTTC
once	14	TRBJ1-5	.	TRBV18	CASSQVDSNQPQHF	TGTGCCAGCTCACAAGTAGACAGCAATCAGCCCCAGCATTTT
.	17	TRBJ2-3	TRBD1	TRBV10-3	CAISDSLGDRSTDTQYF	TGTGCCATCAGTGATTCATTGGGGGACAGAAGCACAGATACGCAGTATTTT
few	12	TRBJ1-1	.	TRBV7-9	CASSRSSAEAFF	TGTGCCAGCAGTCGAAGCTCTGCGGAAGCTTTCTTT
few	18	TRBJ2-6	.	TRBV27	CASSLRTRTVSGANVLTF	TGTGCCAGCAGTTTGAGAACTAGGACTGTCTCTGGGGCCAACGTCCTGACTTTC
.	14	TRBJ1-2	.	TRBV15	CATSRDRGPGGYTF	TGTGCCACCAGCAGAGATCGGGGACCGGGAGGCTACACCTTC
.	15	TRBJ2-5	TRBD2	TRBV28	CASSTSGSRGGTQYF	TGTGCCAGCAGCACTAGCGGGTCCCGGGGTGGGACCCAGTACTTC